The 8 T cell receptor beta chains presented below share a single source sample, sequenced in a study of shared clonotypes between healthy human individuals. TCRdb's table, derived via immunoSEQ multiplex PCR, lists solely in-frame clones and lacks some. The sample shows fewer than 2.5 million clones, over 85% of them seen only once. The sample comprised naive CD4+ T cells from PBMCs. The subset denotes: CD45RA+ positively selected. Every receptor here comes from a man aged 18 to 30 in good health. Some clones in this sample may be carry-over from other donors' samples.

This chain joins TRBV6-6 and TRBJ2-3; D unresolved. The germline V gene has CDR1 MNHNY and CDR2 SVGAGI (reference sequence). The CDR3 covers 14 residues. V was cut by 2 bases and J by 5 bases, with 11 bases left in between. The CDR3 nucleotides read TGTGCCAGCAGTTACGTCCAACCAGTAGATACGCAGTATTTT. Its translation is CASSYVQPVDTQYF.

V and J are TRBV11-2 and TRBJ2-7; D unresolved. The length of the CDR3 is 14 residues. Trimming removed 0 bases from V and 3 bases from J, with 9 bases in between. In germline, CDR1 is SGHAT, CDR2 FQNNGV. This CDR3 is CASSLERINYEQYF. DNA for the CDR3: TGTGCCAGCAGCTTAGAGCGGATTAACTACGAGCAGTACTTC.

The chain uses TRBV10-3 and TRBJ2-3; 8 bases are a match to TRBD2. V lost 8 bases and J lost 2; bases outside the gene matches: 6. In germline, CDR1 is ENHRY, CDR2 SYGVKD. There are 14 residues in the CDR3. CDR3 region: CAIGLAGHTDTQYF. The CDR3 region has the DNA TGTGCCATCGGTTTAGCGGGGCACACAGATACGCAGTATTTT.

This chain connects TRBV29-1 to TRBJ2-2, with unresolved D. The CDR3 spans 14 residues. The germline CDR1 and CDR2 sequences are SQVTM and ANQGSEA. With 4 bases removed from V and 0 bases from J, the gap between germline ends came to 9 bases. The CDR3 bases are TGCAGCGTTGGGACGTACTCGAACACCGGGGAGCTGTTTTTT. Translation gives CSVGTYSNTGELFF.

The chain combines TRBV11-1 with TRBJ2-2; D may be TRBD2 (6 bases). The V end lost 4 bases, the J end lost 6 bases, and 15 bases lay between the germline ends. The CDR3 contains 15 residues. Germline assignment: CDR1 SGHAT and CDR2 FQDESV (reference sequence). CDR3 sequence reads: CASSSRGGGAGELFF. The CDR3 nucleotides read TGTGCCAGCAGCTCGCGGGGCGGAGGGGCCGGGGAGCTGTTTTTT.

The chain is built from TRBV18 and TRBJ2-2; 8 bases match TRBD2. The V segment lost 1 base and the J segment 9 bases; nucleotides outside the gene matches: 4. CDR3 length: 14 amino acids. Germline V CDR1 and CDR2: KGHSH, LQKENI. The DNA of the CDR3 is TGTGCCAGCTCACCACGGGATAGCGGGAGGGAGCTGTTTTTT. As protein: CASSPRDSGRELFF.

The rearrangement links TRBV5-1 to TRBJ2-1; TRBD2 matches 11 bases. CDR1 and CDR2 from the germline V gene are SGHRS and YFSETQ. The V and J ends lost 4 bases and 4 bases, in that order; junction bases with no gene match: 10. The CDR3 runs 17 residues. For the CDR3, the DNA is TGCGCCAGCAGCCAAAGGGGGACTAGCGGCCTTTACAATGAGCAGTTCTTC. Translation gives CASSQRGTSGLYNEQFF.

The chain employs TRBV15 and TRBJ1-4; TRBD1 agrees at 7 bases. V gave up 5 bases and J gave up 8 bases; unmatched junction bases: 14. CDR1 is LNHNV, CDR2 YYDKDF, per germline (reference sequence). The CDR3 length is 16 residues. The CDR3 bases are TGTGCCACCAGCTCGGCAAGGTTACAGGGGTTAGAAAAACTGTTTTTT. Its protein is CATSSARLQGLEKLFF.